This T cell receptor beta chain was profiled in a study of T cell repertoires in ileal Crohn's disease. In the study overall: Median disease duration was 7.9 years; 30% to 35% smoked at surgery. General study findings and limits: Compared with non-smokers, active smokers at surgery showed more clonal expansions. All patients with clonality above 26.8% had endoscopic recurrence.

TCRB immunosequencing input was roughly 500 nanograms of biopsy DNA per sample. Repertoires were generated with immunoSEQ multiplex PCR, while TCRdb's copy carries only in-frame clones and drops some. Of thousands of clones listed, about 81% are singletons. Note on this clone: Its antigen is undetermined.

There are 15 residues in the CDR3. Germline values: CDR1 SGHTA, CDR2 FQGNSA. V lost 1 base and J lost 4; bases outside the gene matches: 4. The sequencing input was ileal tissue. V and J are TRBV7-2 and TRBJ2-7; the match to TRBD2 covers 10 bases. The sequence was obtained from an adult with Crohn's disease. The CDR3 protein is CASSLVYSGGYEQYF. The CDR3 nucleotides read TGTGCCAGCAGCTTAGTATATAGCGGGGGGTACGAGCAGTACTTC.